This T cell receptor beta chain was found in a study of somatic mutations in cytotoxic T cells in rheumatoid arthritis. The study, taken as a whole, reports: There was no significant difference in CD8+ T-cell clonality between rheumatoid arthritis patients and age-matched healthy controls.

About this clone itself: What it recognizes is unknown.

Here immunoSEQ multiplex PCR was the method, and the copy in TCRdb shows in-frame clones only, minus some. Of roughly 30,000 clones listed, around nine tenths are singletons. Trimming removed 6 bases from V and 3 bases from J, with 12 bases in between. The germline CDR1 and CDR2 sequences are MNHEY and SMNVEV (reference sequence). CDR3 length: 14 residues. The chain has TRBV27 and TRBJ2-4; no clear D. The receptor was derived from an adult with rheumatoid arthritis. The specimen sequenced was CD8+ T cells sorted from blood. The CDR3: CASRPGLDKNIQYF. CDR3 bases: TGTGCCAGCAGACCCGGGTTGGACAAAAACATTCAGTACTTC.